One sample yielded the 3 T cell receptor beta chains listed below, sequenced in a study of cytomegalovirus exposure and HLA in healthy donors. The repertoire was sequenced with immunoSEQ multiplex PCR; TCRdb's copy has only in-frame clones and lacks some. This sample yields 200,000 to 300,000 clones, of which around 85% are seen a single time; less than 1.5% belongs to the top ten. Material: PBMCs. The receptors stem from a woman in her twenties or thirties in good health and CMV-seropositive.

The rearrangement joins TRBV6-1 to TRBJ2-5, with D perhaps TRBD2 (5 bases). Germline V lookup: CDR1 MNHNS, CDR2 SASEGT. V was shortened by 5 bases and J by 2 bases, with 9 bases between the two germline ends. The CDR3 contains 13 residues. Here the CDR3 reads CASSRTYQETQYF. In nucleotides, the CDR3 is TGTGCCAGCAGTCGGACTTATCAAGAGACCCAGTACTTC.

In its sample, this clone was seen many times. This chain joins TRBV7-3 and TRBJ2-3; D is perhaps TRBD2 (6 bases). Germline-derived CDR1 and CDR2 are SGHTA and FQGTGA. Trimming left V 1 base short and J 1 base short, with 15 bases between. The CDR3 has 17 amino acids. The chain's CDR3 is CASSLMGLAAGTDTQYF. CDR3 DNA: TGTGCCAGCAGCTTAATGGGACTCGCCGCGGGCACAGATACGCAGTATTTT.

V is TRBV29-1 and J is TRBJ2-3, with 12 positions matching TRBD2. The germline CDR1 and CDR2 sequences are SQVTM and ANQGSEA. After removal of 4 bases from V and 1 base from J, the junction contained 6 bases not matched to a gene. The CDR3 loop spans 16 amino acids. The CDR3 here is CSVVTSGRQGTDTQYF. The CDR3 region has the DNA TGCAGCGTTGTTACTAGCGGGAGGCAGGGCACAGATACGCAGTATTTT.